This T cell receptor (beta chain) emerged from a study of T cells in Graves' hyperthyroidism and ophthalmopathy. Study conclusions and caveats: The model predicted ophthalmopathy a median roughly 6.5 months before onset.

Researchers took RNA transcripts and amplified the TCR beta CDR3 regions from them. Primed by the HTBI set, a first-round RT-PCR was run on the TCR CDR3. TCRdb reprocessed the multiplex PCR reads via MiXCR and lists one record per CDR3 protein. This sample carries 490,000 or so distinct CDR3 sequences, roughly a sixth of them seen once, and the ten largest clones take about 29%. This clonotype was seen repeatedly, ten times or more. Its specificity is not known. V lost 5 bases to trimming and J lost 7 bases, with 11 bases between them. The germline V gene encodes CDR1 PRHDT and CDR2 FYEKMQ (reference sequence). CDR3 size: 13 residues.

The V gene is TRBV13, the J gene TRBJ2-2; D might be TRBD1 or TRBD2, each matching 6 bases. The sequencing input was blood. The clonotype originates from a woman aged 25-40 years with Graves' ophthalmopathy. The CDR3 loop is CASSGGTIGELFF. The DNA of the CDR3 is TGTGCCAGCAGCGGGGGGACAATCGGGGAGCTGTTTTTT.